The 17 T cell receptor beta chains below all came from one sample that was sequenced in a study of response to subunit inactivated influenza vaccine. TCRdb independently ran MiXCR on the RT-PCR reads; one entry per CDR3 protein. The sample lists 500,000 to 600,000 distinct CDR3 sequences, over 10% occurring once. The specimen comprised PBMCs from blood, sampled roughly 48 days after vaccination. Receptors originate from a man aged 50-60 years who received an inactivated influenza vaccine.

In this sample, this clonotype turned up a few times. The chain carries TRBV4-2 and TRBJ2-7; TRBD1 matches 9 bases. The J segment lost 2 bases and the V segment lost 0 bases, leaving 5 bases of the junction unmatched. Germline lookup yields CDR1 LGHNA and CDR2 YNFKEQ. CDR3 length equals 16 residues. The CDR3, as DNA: TGTGCCAGCAGCCAAGAAGTAGGGGACAGGGCCTACGAGCAGTACTTC. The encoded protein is CASSQEVGDRAYEQYF.

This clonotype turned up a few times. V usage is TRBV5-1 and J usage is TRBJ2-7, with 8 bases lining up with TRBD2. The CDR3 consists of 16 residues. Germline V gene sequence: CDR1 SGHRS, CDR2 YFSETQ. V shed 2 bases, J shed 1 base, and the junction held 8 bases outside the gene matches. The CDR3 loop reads CASSFGTGGRSYEQYF. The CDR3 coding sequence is TGCGCCAGCAGCTTCGGAACGGGGGGGCGTTCCTACGAGCAGTACTTC.

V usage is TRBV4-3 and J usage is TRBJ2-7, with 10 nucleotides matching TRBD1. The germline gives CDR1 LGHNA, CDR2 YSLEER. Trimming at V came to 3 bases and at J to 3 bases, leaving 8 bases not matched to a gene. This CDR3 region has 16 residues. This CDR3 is CASSQLEGTGVYEQYF. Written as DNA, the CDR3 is TGCGCCAGCAGCCAGCTGGAAGGGACAGGGGTCTACGAGCAGTACTTC.

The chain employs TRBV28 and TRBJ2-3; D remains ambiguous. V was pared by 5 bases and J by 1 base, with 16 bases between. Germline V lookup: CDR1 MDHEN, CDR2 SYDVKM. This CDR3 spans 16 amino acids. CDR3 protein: CASSPPWGTRTDTQYF. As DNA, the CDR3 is TGTGCCAGCAGTCCACCCTGGGGAACGCGCACAGATACGCAGTATTTT.

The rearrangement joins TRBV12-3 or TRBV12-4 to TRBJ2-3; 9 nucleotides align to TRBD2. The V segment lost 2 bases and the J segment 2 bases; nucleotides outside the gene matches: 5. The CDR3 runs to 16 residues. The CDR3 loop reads CASSLWRGGITDTQYF. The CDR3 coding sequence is TGTGCCAGCAGTTTATGGCGGGGGGGAATCACAGATACGCAGTATTTT.

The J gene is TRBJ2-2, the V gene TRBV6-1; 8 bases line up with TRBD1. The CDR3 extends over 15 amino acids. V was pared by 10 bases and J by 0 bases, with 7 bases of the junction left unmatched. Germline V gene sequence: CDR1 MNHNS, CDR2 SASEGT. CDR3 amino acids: CATGQGVANTGELFF. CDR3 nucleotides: TGTGCCACCGGACAGGGAGTCGCGAACACCGGGGAGCTGTTTTTT.

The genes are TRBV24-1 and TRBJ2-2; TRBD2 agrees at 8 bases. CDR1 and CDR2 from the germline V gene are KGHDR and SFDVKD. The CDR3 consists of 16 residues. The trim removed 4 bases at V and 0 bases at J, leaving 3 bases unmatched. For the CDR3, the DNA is TGTGCCACCAGTGACCCGGGACTAGCGAACACCGGGGAGCTGTTTTTT. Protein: CATSDPGLANTGELFF.

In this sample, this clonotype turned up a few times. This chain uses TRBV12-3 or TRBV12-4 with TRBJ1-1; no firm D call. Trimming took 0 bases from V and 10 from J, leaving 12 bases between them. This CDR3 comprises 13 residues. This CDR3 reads CASSLAGLWAAFF. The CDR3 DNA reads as TGTGCCAGCAGTTTAGCAGGTTTGTGGGCAGCTTTCTTT.

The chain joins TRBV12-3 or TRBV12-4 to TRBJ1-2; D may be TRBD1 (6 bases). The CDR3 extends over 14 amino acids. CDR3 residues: CASSRTAPIYGYTF. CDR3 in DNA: TGTGCGAGCTCGCGGACAGCACCCATCTATGGCTACACCTTC.

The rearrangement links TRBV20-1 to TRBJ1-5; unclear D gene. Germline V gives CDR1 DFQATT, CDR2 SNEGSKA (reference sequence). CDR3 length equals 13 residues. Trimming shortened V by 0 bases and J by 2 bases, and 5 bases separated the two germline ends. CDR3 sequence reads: CSARDMRNQPQHF. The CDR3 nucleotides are TGCAGTGCTAGAGATATGCGCAATCAGCCCCAGCATTTT.

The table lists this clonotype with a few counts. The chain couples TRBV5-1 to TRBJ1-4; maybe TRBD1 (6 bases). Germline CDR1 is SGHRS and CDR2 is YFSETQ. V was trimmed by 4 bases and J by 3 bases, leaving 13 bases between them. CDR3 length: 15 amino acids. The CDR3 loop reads CASSGQGPPNEKLFF. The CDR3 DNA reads TGCGCCAGCAGCGGTCAGGGGCCGCCTAATGAAAAACTGTTTTTT.

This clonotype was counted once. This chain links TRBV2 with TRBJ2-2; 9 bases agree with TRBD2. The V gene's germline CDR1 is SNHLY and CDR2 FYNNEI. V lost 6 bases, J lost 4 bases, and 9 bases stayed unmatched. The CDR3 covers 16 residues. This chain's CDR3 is CASRERTSVITGELFF. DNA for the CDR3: TGTGCCAGCAGAGAGCGGACTAGCGTGATCACCGGGGAGCTGTTTTTT. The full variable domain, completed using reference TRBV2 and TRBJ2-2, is EPEVTQTPSHQVTQMGQEVILRCVPISNHLYFYWYRQILGQKVEFLVSFYNNEISEKSEIFDDQFSVERPDGSNFTLKIRSTKLEDSAMYFCASRERTSVITGELFFGEGSRLTVL.

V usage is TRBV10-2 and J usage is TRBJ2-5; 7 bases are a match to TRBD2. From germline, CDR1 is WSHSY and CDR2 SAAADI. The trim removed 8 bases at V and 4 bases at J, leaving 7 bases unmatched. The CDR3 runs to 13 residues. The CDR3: CASDSGGGETQYF. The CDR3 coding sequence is TGCGCCAGCGACTCGGGAGGTGGAGAGACCCAGTACTTC.

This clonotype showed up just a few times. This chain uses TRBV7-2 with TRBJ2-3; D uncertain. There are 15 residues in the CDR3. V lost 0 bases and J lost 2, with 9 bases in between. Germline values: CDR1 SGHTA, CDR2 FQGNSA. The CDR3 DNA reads TGTGCCAGCAGCTTAGCGAACCTAAACACAGATACGCAGTATTTT. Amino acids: CASSLANLNTDTQYF.

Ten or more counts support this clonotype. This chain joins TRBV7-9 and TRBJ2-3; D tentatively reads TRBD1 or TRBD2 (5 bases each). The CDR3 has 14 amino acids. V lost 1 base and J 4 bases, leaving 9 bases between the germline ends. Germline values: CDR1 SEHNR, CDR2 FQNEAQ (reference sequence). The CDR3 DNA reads TGTGCCAGCAGCTTAGATCTGGGGGCAGATACGCAGTATTTT. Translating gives CASSLDLGADTQYF.

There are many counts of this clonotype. CDR3 in DNA: TGTGCCAGCAGGCCGGGCTCCGTGGGCACTGAAGCTTTCTTT. Translated: CASRPGSVGTEAFF. The gene calls are TRBV12-3 or TRBV12-4 and TRBJ1-1; no clear D. The CDR3 spans 14 residues. V lost 6 bases to trimming and J lost 4 bases, with 15 bases between them.

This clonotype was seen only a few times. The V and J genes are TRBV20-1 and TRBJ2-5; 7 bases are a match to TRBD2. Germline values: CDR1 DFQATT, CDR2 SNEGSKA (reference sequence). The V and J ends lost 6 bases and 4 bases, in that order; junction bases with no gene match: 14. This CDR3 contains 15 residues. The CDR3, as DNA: TGCAGTGCCGAAACCCTGGGGGGGGTAAGAGAGACCCAGTACTTC. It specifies CSAETLGGVRETQYF.